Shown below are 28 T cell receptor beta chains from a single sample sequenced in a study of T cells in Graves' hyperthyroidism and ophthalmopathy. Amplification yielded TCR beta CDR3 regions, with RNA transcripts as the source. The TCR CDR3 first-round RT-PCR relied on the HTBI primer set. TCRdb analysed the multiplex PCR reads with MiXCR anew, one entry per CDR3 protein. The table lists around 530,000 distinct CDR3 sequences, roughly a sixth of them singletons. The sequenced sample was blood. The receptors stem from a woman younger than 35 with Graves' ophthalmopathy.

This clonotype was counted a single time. The CDR3 loop reads CASSLVGGLAGGLDNEQFF. CDR3 DNA: TGTGCCAGCAGCTTAGTAGGGGGACTAGCGGGGGGGCTTGACAATGAGCAGTTCTTC. This chain connects TRBV7-6 to TRBJ2-1; 16 nucleotides match TRBD2. CDR3 length: 19 residues. Germline V gene data show CDR1 as SGHVS and CDR2 as FNYEAQ. Trimming removed 1 base from V and 5 bases from J; junction bases left unmatched: 8.

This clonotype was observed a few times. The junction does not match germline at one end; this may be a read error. The CDR3, as DNA: TGTGCCAGCAGAAATTACATGAACACTGAAGCTCTCTTT. Its protein is CASRNYMNTEALF. The genes are TRBV28 and TRBJ1-1, with D hard to call. Looked up from germline, CDR1 is MDHEN and CDR2 is SYDVKM. The CDR3 extends over 13 amino acids.

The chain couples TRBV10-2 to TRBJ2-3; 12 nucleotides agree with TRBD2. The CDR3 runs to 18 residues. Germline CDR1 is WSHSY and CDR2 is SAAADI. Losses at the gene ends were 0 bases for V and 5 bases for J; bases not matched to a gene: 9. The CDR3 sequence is CASSESIASGGAGDTQYF. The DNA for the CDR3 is TGCGCCAGCAGTGAGTCGATAGCTAGCGGGGGGGCTGGAGATACGCAGTATTTT.

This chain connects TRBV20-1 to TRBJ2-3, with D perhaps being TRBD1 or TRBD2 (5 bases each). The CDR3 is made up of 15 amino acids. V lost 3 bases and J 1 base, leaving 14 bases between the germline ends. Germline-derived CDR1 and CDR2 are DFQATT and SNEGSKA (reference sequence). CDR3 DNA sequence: TGCAGTGCTAGGGGGGTCCGGGGCGGCACAGATACGCAGTATTTT. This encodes CSARGVRGGTDTQYF.

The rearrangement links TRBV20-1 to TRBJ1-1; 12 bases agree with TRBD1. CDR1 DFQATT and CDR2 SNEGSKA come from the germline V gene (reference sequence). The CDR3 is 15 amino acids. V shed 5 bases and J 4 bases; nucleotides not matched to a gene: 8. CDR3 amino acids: CSAVPGQGAVTEAFF. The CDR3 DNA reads TGCAGTGCTGTCCCGGGACAGGGGGCCGTCACTGAAGCTTTCTTT.

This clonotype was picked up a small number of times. The CDR3 sequence: CASSLVLGQINEKLFF. Written as DNA, the CDR3 is TGTGCCAGCAGCTTAGTTTTGGGACAGATAAATGAAAAACTGTTTTTT. This rearrangement joins TRBV11-2 to TRBJ1-4, with 7 bases aligning to TRBD1. Germline CDR1 SGHAT, CDR2 FQNNGV. With V trimmed by 1 base and J by 5 bases, 7 bases remained unmatched. The CDR3 contains 16 residues.

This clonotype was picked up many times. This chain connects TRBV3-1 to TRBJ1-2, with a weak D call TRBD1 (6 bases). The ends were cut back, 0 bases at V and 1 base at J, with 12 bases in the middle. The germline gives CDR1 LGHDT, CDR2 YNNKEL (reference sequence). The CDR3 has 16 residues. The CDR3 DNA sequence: TGTGCCAGCAGCCAAGATTCGGGGGCGCGTAACTATGGCTACACCTTC. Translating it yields CASSQDSGARNYGYTF.

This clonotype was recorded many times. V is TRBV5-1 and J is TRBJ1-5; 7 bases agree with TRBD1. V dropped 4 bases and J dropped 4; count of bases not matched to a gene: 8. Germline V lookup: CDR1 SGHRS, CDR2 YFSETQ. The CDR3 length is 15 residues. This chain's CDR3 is CASSATGSQNQPQHF. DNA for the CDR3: TGCGCCAGCAGCGCGACAGGGTCTCAGAATCAGCCCCAGCATTTT.

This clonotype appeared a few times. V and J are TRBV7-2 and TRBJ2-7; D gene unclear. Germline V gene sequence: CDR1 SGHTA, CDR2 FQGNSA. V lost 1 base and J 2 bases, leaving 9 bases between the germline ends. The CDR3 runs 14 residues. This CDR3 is CASSLDFSTYEQYF. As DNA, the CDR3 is TGTGCCAGCAGCTTAGATTTTTCGACCTACGAGCAGTACTTC.

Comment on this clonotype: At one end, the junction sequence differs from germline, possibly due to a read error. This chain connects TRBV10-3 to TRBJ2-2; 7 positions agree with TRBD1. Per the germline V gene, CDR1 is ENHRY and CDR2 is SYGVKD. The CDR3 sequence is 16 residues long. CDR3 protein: CAISESGTANIGELFF. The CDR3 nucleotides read TGTGCCATCAGTGAGTCTGGGACAGCCAACATCGGGGAGCTGTTTTTT.

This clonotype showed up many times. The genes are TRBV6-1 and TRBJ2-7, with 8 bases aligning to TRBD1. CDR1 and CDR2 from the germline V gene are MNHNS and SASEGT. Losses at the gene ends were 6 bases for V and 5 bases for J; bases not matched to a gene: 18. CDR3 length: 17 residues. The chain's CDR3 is CASSSYRPTGGRNEQYF. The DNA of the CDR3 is TGTGCCAGCAGCTCCTACCGGCCTACAGGGGGGCGGAACGAGCAGTACTTC.

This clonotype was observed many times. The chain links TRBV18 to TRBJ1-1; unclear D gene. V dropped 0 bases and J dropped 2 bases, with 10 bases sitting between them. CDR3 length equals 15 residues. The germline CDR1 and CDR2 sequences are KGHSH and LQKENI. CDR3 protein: CASSPPNTLNTEAFF. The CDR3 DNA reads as TGTGCCAGCTCACCACCGAATACCCTCAACACTGAAGCTTTCTTT.

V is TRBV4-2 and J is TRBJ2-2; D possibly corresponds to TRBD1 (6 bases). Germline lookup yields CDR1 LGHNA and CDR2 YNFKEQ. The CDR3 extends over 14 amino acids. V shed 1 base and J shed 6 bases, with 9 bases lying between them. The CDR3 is CASSQGTEPGELFF. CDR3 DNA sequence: TGTGCCAGCAGCCAAGGGACAGAGCCCGGGGAGCTGTTTTTT.

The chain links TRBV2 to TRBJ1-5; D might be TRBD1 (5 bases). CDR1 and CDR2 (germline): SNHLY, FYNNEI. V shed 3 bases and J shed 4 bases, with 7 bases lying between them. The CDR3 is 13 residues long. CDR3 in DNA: TGTGCCAGCAGTGACGGGGGTAATCAGCCCCAGCATTTT. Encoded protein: CASSDGGNQPQHF.

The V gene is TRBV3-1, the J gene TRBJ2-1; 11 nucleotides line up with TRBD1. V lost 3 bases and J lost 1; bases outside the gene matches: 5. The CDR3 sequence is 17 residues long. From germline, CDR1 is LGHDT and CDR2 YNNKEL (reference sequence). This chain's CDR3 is CASSHLGTGGSYNEQFF. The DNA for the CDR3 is TGTGCCAGCAGCCACTTAGGGACAGGGGGGTCCTACAATGAGCAGTTCTTC.

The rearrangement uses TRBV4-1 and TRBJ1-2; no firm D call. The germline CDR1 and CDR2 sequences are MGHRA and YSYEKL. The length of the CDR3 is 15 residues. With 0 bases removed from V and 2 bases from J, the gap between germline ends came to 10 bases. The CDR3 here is CASSQDNRANYGYTF. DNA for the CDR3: TGCGCCAGCAGCCAAGATAACCGGGCGAACTATGGCTACACCTTC.

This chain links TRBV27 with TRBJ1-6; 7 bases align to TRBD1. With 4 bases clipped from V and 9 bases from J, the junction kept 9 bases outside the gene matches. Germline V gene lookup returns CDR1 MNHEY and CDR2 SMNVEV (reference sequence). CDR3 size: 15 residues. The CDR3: CASSSSGTVISPLHF. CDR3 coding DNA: TGTGCCAGCAGTTCCTCCGGGACAGTTATTTCACCCCTCCACTTT.

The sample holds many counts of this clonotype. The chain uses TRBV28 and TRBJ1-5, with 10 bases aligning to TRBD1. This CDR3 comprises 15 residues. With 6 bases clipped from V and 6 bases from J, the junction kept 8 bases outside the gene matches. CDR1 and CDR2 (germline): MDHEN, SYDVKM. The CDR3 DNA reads TGTGCCAGCAGCCTTTCCGGGACAGGGGTTCAGCCCCAGCATTTT. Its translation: CASSLSGTGVQPQHF.

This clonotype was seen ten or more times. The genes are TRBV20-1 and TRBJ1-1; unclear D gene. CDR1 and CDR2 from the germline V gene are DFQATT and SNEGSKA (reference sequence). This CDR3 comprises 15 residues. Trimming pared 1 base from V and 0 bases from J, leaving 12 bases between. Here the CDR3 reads CSARVVSVMNTEAFF. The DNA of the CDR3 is TGCAGTGCTAGAGTCGTATCCGTGATGAACACTGAAGCTTTCTTT.

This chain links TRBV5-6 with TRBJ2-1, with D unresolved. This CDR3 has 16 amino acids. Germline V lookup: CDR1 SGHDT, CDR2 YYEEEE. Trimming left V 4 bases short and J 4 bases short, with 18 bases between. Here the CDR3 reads CASSHSRFGPYNEQFF. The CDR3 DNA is TGTGCCAGCAGCCACTCGCGGTTCGGGCCTTACAATGAGCAGTTCTTC.

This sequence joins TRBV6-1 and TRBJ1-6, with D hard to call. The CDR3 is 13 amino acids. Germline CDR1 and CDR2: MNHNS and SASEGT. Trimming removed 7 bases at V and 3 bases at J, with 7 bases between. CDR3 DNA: TGTGCCAGCAAAAGGGTCTATAATTCACCCCTCCACTTT. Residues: CASKRVYNSPLHF.

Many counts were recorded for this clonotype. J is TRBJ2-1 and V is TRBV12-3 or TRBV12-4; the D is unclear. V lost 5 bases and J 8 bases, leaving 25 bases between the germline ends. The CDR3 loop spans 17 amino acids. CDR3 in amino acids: CASSPLGSGLLRDEQFF. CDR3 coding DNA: TGTGCCAGCAGTCCCCTGGGGTCAGGCCTCCTACGCGATGAGCAGTTCTTC.

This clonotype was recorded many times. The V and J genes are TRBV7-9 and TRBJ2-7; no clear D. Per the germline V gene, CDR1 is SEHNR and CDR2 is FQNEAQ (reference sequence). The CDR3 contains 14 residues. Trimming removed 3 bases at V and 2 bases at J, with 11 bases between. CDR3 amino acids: CASSFPASTYEQYF. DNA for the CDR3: TGTGCCAGCAGCTTTCCAGCCAGCACCTACGAGCAGTACTTC.

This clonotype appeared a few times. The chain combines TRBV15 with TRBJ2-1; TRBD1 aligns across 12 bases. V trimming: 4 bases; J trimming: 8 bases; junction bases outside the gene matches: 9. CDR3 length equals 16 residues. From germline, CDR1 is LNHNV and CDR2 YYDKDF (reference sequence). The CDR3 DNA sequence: TGTGCCACCAGCAAACACTCCGGGACAGGGGGCGATGAGCAGTTCTTC. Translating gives CATSKHSGTGGDEQFF.

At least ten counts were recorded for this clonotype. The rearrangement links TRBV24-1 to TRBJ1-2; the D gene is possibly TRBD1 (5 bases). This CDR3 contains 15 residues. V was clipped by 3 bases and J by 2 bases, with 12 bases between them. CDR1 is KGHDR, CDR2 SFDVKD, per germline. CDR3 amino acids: CATSDPLEGNYGYTF. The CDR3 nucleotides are TGTGCCACCAGTGATCCCCTCGAGGGGAACTATGGCTACACCTTC.

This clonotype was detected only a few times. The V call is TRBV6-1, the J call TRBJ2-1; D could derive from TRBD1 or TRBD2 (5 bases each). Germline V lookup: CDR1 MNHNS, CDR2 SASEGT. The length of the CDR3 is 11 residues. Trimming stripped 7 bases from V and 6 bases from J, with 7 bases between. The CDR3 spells CASTGANEQFF. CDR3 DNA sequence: TGTGCCAGCACCGGGGCCAATGAGCAGTTCTTC.

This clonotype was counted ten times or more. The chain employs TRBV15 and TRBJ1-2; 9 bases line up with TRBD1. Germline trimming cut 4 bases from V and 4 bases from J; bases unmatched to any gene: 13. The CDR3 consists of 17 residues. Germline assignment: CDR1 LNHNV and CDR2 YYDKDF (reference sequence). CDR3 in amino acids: CATSTGQGLLLSYGYTF. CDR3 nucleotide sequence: TGTGCCACCAGCACGGGACAGGGCCTCCTTTTGAGCTATGGCTACACCTTC.

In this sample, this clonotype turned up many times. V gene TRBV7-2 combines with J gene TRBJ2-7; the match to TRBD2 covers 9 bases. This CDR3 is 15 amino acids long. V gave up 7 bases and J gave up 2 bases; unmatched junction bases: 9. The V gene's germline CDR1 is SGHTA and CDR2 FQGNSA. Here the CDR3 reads CASTTNSGSTYEQYF. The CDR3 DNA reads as TGTGCCAGCACCACCAATAGCGGGAGTACCTACGAGCAGTACTTC. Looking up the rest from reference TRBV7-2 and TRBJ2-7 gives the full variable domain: GAGVSQSPSNKVTEKGKDVELRCDPISGHTALYWYRQSLGQGLEFLIYFQGNSAPDKSGLPSDRFSAERTGGSVSTLTIQRTQQEDSAVYLCASTTNSGSTYEQYFGPGTRLTVT.